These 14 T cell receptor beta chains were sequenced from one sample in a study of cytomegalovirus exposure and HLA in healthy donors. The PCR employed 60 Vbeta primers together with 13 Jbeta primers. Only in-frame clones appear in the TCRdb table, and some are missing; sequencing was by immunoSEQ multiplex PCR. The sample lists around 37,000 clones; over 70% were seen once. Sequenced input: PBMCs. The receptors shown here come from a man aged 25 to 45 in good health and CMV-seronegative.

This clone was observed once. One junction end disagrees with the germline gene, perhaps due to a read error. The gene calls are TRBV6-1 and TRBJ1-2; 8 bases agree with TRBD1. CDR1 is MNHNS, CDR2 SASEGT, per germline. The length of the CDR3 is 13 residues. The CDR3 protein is CASSEDWGQENLF. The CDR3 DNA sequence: TGTGCCAGCAGTGAAGATTGGGGACAGGAGAACCTCTTC.

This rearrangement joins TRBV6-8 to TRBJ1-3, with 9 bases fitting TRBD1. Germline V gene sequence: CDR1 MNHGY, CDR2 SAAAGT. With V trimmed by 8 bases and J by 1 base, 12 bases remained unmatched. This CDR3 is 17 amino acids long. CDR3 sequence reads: CASGSNRDRVSGNTIYF. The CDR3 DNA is TGTGCCAGCGGATCAAACCGGGACAGGGTTTCTGGAAACACCATATATTTT.

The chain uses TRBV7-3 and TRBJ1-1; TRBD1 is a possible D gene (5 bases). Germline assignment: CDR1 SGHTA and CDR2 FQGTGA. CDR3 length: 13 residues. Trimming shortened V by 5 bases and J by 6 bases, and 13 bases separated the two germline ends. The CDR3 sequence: CASSRIQGAEAFF. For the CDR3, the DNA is TGTGCCAGCAGCCGAATCCAGGGCGCTGAAGCTTTCTTT. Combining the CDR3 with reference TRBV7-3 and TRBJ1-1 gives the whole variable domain GAGVSQTPSNKVTEKGKYVELRCDPISGHTALYWYRQSLGQGPEFLIYFQGTGAADDSGLPNDRFFAVRPEGSVSTLKIQRTERGDSAVYLCASSRIQGAEAFFGQGTRLTVV.

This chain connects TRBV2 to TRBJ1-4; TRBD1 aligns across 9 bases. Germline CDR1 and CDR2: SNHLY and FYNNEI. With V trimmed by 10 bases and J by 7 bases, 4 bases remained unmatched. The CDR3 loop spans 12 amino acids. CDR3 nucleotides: TGTGCCACCCGGGACAGGGCTGAAAAACTGTTTTTT. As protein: CATRDRAEKLFF.

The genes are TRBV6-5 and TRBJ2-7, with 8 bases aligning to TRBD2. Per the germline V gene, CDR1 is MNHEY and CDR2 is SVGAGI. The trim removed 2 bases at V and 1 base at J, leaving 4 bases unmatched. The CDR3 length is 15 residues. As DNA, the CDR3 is TGTGCCAGCAGTTACGCCGGGAGGGCATCCTACGAGCAGTACTTC. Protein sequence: CASSYAGRASYEQYF.

CDR3 region: CASSQSRLAAGELFF. The CDR3 coding sequence is TGTGCCAGCAGCCAGAGCAGACTAGCGGCCGGGGAGCTGTTTTTT. The chain employs TRBV27 and TRBJ2-2, with 9 bases that match TRBD2. The CDR3 loop spans 15 amino acids. V shed 6 bases and J 6 bases; nucleotides not matched to a gene: 8. Germline assignment: CDR1 MNHEY and CDR2 SMNVEV (reference sequence).

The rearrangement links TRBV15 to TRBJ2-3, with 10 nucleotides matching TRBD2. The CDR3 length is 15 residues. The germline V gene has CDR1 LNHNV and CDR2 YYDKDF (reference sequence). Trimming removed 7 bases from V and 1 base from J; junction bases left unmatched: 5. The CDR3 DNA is TGTGCCACCAAGATAACTAGCGGGGGCACAGATACGCAGTATTTT. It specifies CATKITSGGTDTQYF. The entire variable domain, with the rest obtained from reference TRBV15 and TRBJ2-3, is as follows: DAMVIQNPRYQVTQFGKPVTLSCSQTLNHNVMYWYQQKSSQAPKLLFHYYDKDFNNEADTPDNFQSRRPNTSFCFLDIRSPGLGDTAMYLCATKITSGGTDTQYFGPGTRLTVL.

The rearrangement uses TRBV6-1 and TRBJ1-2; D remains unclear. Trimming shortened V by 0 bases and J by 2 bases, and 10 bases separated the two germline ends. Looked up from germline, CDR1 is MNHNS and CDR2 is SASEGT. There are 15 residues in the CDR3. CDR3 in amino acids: CASSEAGRSNYGYTF. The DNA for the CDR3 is TGTGCCAGCAGTGAAGCTGGGAGGTCCAACTATGGCTACACCTTC.

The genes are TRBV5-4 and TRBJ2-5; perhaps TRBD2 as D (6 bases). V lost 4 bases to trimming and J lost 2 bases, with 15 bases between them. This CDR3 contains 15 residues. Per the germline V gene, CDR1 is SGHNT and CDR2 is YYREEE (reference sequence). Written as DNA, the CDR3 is TGTGCCAGCAGCCCCTCGGGCGGGGATCAAGAGACCCAGTACTTC. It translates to CASSPSGGDQETQYF.

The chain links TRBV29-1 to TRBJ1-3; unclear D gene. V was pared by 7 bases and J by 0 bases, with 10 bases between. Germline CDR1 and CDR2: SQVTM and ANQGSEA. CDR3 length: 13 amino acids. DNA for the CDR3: TGCAGCGCAACTATGAGCTCTGGAAACACCATATATTTT. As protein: CSATMSSGNTIYF.

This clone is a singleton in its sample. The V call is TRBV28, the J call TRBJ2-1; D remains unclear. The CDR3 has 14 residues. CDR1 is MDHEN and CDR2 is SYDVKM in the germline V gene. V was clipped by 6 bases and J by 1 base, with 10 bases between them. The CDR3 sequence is CASRHPGSYNEQFF. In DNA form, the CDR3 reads TGTGCCAGCAGACACCCAGGTTCCTACAATGAGCAGTTCTTC.

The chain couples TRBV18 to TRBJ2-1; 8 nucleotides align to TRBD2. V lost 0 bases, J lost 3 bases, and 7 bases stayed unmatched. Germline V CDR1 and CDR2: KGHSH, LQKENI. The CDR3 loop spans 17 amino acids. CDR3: CASSPPSGGGRYNEQFF. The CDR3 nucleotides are TGTGCCAGCTCACCACCATCCGGGGGGGGACGCTACAATGAGCAGTTCTTC.

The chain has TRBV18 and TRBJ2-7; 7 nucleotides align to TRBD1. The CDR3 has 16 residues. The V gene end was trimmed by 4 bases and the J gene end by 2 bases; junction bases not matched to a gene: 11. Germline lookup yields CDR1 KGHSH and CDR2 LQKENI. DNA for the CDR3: TGTGCCAGCTCACAGGGACAGCCAGTTAATGCCTACGAGCAGTACTTC. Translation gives CASSQGQPVNAYEQYF. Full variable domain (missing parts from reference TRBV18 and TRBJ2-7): NAGVMQNPRHLVRRRGQEARLRCSPMKGHSHVYWYRQLPEEGLKFMVYLQKENIIDESGMPKERFSAEFPKEGPSILRIQQVVRGDSAAYFCASSQGQPVNAYEQYFGPGTRLTVT.

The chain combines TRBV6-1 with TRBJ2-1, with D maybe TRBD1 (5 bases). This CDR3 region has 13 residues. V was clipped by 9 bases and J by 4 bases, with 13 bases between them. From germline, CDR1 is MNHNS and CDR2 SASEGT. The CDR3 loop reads CASAQEKYNEQFF. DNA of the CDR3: TGTGCCAGTGCACAGGAGAAATACAATGAGCAGTTCTTC.